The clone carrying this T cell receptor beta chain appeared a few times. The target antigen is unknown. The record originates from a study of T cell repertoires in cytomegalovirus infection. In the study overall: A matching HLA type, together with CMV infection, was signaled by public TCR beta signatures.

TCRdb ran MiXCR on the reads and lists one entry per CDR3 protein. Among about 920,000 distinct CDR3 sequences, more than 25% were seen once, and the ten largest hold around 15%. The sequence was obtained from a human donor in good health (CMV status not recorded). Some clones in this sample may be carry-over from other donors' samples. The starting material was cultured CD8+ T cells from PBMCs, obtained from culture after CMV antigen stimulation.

This CDR3 is CASSGWEQNYGYTF. As DNA, the CDR3 is TGTGCCAGCAGTGGTTGGGAACAGAACTATGGCTACACCTTC. The J gene is TRBJ1-2, the V gene TRBV25-1; D unclear. Germline CDR1 reads MGHDK; CDR2 reads SYGVNS. V was pared by 4 bases and J by 2 bases, with 11 bases between. The CDR3 covers 14 residues.